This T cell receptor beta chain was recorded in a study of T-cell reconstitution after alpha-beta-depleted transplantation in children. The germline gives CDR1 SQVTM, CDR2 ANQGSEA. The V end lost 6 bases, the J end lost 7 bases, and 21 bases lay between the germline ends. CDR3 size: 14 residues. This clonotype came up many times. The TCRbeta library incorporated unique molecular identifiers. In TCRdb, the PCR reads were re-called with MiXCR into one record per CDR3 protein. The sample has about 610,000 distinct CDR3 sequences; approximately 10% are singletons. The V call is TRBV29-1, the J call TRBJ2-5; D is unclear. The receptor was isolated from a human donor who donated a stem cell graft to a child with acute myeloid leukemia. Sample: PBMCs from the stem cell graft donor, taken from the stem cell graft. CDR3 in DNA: TGCAGCGTGGGAACCCAAGGCCGTCGAGGGACCCAGTACTTC. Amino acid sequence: CSVGTQGRRGTQYF.